These T cell receptor beta chains were read from a single sample in a study of radiation and T cells in renal cell carcinoma. Generated by immunoSEQ multiplex PCR, the TCRdb table keeps only in-frame clones and is missing some. The table has about 140,000 clones, around 78% seen once. The source material was blood, sampled from a patient whose treatment included radiotherapy and nephrectomy. All receptors come from a woman aged 45-65 years with renal cell carcinoma. The CDR3 runs from the conserved cysteine through the conserved F or W. A D gene is named only where the DNA matches it firmly.

V	J	D	CDR3
TRBV19	TRBJ1-1	-	CASNYRAGLNTEAFF
TRBV28	TRBJ1-2	-	CASSPGRNGYTF
TRBV7-9	TRBJ2-1	-	CASSPGLAWAEQFF
TRBV5-5	TRBJ2-2	-	CASSLSSTNTGELFF
TRBV6-5	TRBJ1-6	TRBD1	CASSYYLDRGNSPLHF
TRBV5-4	TRBJ2-1	-	CASSLDANNEQFF
TRBV7-2	TRBJ2-7	TRBD1	CASSLGGQGANEQYF
TRBV4-1	TRBJ2-4	-	CASSQATERNIQYF
TRBV4-2	TRBJ2-2	-	CASSQDRHTGELFF
TRBV7-2	TRBJ1-4	-	CASSLGRGNEKLFF
TRBV2	TRBJ1-5	-	CASKPSAEPNQPQHF
TRBV10-3	TRBJ1-2	-	CAISDGGRFGYTF
TRBV4-3	TRBJ2-5	-	CASSPLKGEGETQYF
TRBV7-2	TRBJ1-1	-	CASSTALHTEAFF
TRBV18	TRBJ2-7	TRBD2	CASSRTSGDSYEQYF
TRBV10-1	TRBJ1-2	-	CASSESLGTSNYGYTF
TRBV18	TRBJ1-1	-	CASSPRDNTEAFF
TRBV28	TRBJ1-2	-	CASSLALYRAGNYGYTF
TRBV27	TRBJ2-7	-	CASSSRGRGSYEQYF
TRBV5-5	TRBJ2-7	-	CASSWTGYEQYF
TRBV9	TRBJ1-1	-	CASSGGMNTEAFF
TRBV15	TRBJ1-2	-	CATSRDHGYGYTF
TRBV6-5	TRBJ2-7	-	CASSYTGTESSYEQYF
TRBV5-4	TRBJ1-4	-	CASSADRTSNEKLFF
TRBV19	TRBJ2-1	TRBD2	CASSITSGGHYNEQFF
TRBV7-2	TRBJ1-2	-	CASSLSTGIYGYTF
TRBV5-4	TRBJ2-7	TRBD1	CASSLALGTGGNEQYF
TRBV19	TRBJ2-5	-	CASSPEEGETQYF
TRBV2	TRBJ2-2	-	CASTGSSNTGELFF
TRBV7-2	TRBJ2-7	-	CASTRHARGADGEQYF
TRBV12-5	TRBJ1-2	-	CASGLGQPPNYGYTF
TRBV2	TRBJ1-1	TRBD1	CASRVTGGQAEAFF
TRBV28	TRBJ1-5	-	CASRPGGGNQPQHF
TRBV9	TRBJ2-2	TRBD1	CATKDRSDTGELFF
TRBV29-1	TRBJ1-2	-	CSVAHGRDGYTF
TRBV25-1	TRBJ2-5	-	CASSDSMGETQYF
TRBV20-1	TRBJ1-2	TRBD1	CSAKGQAIDTF
TRBV25-1	TRBJ2-7	-	CASSEMGYEQYF
TRBV7-8	TRBJ1-5	-	CASSRGGGRNQPQHF
TRBV11-2	TRBJ1-1	TRBD1	CASSLDRGVKAFF
TRBV5-1	TRBJ2-2	TRBD1	CASSQSGQGNTGELFF
TRBV29-1	TRBJ1-4	-	CSVEGPLVGKLFF
TRBV27	TRBJ2-7	TRBD1	CASSSPGTGAYEQYF
TRBV15	TRBJ2-2	-	CATSREDTLGGELFF
TRBV7-2	TRBJ1-2	TRBD1	CASSLGQIYGYTF
TRBV5-4	TRBJ1-2	TRBD1	CASIKPGQGLGYTF
TRBV5-4	TRBJ2-3	-	CASSLSRITDTQYF
TRBV25-1	TRBJ2-7	-	CATPANSCTGASSYEQYF
TRBV5-4	TRBJ1-1	-	CASSLDDGRYTEAFF
TRBV5-1	TRBJ2-7	-	CASSLGGDEQYF
TRBV4-3	TRBJ2-3	TRBD2	CASSQTRTSGGTDTQYF
TRBV5-4	TRBJ1-1	-	CASSLAGVSEAFF
TRBV2	TRBJ1-2	-	CASSEQGREDYGYTF